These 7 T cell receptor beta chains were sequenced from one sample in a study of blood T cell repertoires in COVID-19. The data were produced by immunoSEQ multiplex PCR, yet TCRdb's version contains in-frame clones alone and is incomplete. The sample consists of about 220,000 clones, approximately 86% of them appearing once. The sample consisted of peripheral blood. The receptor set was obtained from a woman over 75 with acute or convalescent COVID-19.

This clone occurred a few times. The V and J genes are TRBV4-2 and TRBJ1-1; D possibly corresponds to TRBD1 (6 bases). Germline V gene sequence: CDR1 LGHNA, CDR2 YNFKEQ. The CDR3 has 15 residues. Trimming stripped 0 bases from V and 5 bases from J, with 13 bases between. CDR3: CASSQDGGAQTEAFF. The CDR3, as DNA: TGTGCCAGCAGCCAAGACGGGGGGGCGCAAACTGAAGCTTTCTTT.

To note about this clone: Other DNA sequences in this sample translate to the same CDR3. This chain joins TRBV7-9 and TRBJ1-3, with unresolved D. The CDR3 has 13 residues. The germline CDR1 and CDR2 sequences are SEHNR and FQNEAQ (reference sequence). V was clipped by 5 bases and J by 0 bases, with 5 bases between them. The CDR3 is CASSHSSGNTIYF. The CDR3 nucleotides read TGTGCCAGCAGCCATTCCTCTGGAAACACCATATATTTT.

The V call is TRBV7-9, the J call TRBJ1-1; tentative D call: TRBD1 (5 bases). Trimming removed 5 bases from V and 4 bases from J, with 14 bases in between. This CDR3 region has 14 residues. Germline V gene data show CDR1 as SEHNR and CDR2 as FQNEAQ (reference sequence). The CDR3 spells CASSLIGGTTEAFF. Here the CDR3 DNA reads TGTGCCAGCAGCCTTATTGGAGGGACCACTGAAGCTTTCTTT.

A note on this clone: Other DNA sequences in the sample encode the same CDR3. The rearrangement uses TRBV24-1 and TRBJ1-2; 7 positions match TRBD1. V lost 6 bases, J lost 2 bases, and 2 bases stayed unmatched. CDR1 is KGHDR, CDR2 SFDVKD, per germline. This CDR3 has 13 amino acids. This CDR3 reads CATSRGQNYGYTF. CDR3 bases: TGTGCCACCAGTAGGGGACAGAACTATGGCTACACCTTC.

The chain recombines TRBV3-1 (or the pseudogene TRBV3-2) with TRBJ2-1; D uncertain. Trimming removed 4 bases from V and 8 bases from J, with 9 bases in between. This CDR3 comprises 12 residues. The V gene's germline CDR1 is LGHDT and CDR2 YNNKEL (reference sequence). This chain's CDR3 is CASSLRRDEQFF. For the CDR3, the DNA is TGTGCCAGCAGCCTACGTCGGGATGAGCAGTTCTTC.

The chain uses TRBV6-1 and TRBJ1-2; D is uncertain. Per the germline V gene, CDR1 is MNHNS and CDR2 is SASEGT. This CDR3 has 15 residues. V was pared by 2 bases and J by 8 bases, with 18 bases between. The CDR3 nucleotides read TGTGCCAGCAGTGAAACCCCGGTAGTACGTGAGGGCTACACCTTC. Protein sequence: CASSETPVVREGYTF.

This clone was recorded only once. CDR3 DNA sequence: TGTGCCATCAGTAGCGGGACAACTGGGAATGAGCAGTTCTTC. Amino acids: CAISSGTTGNEQFF. V usage is TRBV10-3 and J usage is TRBJ2-1, with a possible D match to TRBD2 (7 bases). This CDR3 has 14 amino acids. Per germline, CDR1 ENHRY and CDR2 SYGVKD. V lost 5 bases to trimming and J lost 7 bases, with 15 bases between them.